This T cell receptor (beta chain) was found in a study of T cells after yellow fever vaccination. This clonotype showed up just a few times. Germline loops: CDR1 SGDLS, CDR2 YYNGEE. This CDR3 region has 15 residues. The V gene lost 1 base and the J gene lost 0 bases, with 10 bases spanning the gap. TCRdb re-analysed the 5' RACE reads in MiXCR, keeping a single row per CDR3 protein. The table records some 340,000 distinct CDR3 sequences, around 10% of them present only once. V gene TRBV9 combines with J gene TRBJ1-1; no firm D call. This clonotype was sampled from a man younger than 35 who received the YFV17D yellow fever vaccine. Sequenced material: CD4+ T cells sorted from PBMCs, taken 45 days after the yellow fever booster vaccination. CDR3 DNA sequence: TGTGCCAGCAGCGTATTTGGCAGTCTGAACACTGAAGCTTTCTTT. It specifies CASSVFGSLNTEAFF.